The rows below give T cell receptor beta chains drawn from one sample of a study of blood T cell repertoires in COVID-19. Data came from immunoSEQ multiplex PCR; TCRdb stores just in-frame clones and leaves some out. The table shows tens of thousands of clones, with 85% occurring only once. Sequencing was performed on peripheral blood. These receptors all stem from an elderly man with acute or convalescent COVID-19. The CDR3 runs from the conserved cysteine through the conserved F or W. A D gene is named only where the DNA matches it firmly. For some rows the clone size is stated as once, few or many, or as a class when expanded; others skip it.

j_gene	v_gene	d_gene	abundance	CDR3nt	CDR3aa
TRBJ1-3	TRBV6-5	TRBD1	-	TGTGCCAGCAGACAGGGGTCTGGAAACACCATATATTTT	CASRQGSGNTIYF
TRBJ1-4	TRBV19	-	-	TGTGCCAGTAGTCTACGGACAGCTGAAAAACTGTTTTTT	CASSLRTAEKLFF
TRBJ1-1	TRBV18	-	-	TGTGCCAGCTCTGGCGGAATGAACACTGAAGCTTTCTTT	CASSGGMNTEAFF
TRBJ1-5	TRBV27	-	-	TGTGCCAGCAGTTTCCAGGGAAGTCAGCCCCAGCATTTT	CASSFQGSQPQHF
TRBJ2-2	TRBV24-1	-	-	TGTGCCACCAGTGAACCCCGAGGACAGATGAACACCGGGGAGCTGTTTTTT	CATSEPRGQMNTGELFF
TRBJ2-1	TRBV18	TRBD1	-	TGTGCCAGCTCCCTCCCCCAGGGGGCATCGGGCAATGAGCAGTTCTTC	CASSLPQGASGNEQFF
TRBJ2-3	TRBV24-1	-	once	TGTGCCACCAGTGATTTAGGAGCGGGCAGCACAGATACGCAGTATTTT	CATSDLGAGSTDTQYF
TRBJ1-2	TRBV3-1/TRBV3-2	-	-	TGTGCCAGCAGCGCTAGACGGGGGATCAACTATGGCTACACCTTC	CASSARRGINYGYTF
TRBJ2-3	TRBV18	TRBD1	-	TGTGCCAGCTCACCAAGGTGGGACAGGGAAAGCACAGATACGCAGTATTTT	CASSPRWDRESTDTQYF
TRBJ2-6	TRBV27	TRBD2	-	TGTGCCAGCGCCCTAAAGCGGGAGGGCTCTGGGGCCAACGTCCTGACTTTC	CASALKREGSGANVLTF
TRBJ2-7	TRBV27	TRBD2	-	TGTGCCAGCAGCGACCTAGGCGCGGGAGCTCACGAGCAGTACTTC	CASSDLGAGAHEQYF
TRBJ1-2	TRBV7-9	-	-	TGTGCCAGCAGCTATAGTGACAGGCATAACTATGGCTACACCTTC	CASSYSDRHNYGYTF
TRBJ2-1	TRBV5-6	TRBD2	-	TGTGCCAGCAGCTTGACGACTAGCGGGAGGGCCTCCCATGAGCAGTTCTTC	CASSLTTSGRASHEQFF
TRBJ2-5	TRBV2	-	-	TGTGCCAGCTTCCAGATTCAAGAGACCCAGTACTTC	CASFQIQETQYF
TRBJ1-3	TRBV29-1	-	-	TGCAGCGTCCGGGACTTCAGACCTTCGGGAAACACCATATATTTT	CSVRDFRPSGNTIYF
TRBJ1-5	TRBV10-3	-	-	TGTGCCATCAATGCGGGGGACACTCAACAGCCCCAGCATTTT	CAINAGDTQQPQHF
TRBJ2-3	TRBV3-1/TRBV3-2	TRBD2	-	TGTGCCAGCAGCCAAGAACTAGCGAGCAGCACAGATACGCAGTATTTT	CASSQELASSTDTQYF
TRBJ1-1	TRBV29-1	-	-	TGCAGCGCTGGGCGCAACACTGAAGCTTTCTTT	CSAGRNTEAFF
TRBJ2-7	TRBV9	-	-	TGTGCCAGCAGCCCATCAGGTGCCTACGAGCAGTACTTC	CASSPSGAYEQYF
TRBJ2-7	TRBV15	TRBD1	-	TGTGCCACCAGCGGCAGGGGGTACTCCTACGAGCAGTACTTC	CATSGRGYSYEQYF
TRBJ1-5	TRBV6-2/TRBV6-3	-	-	TGTGCCAGCAGTTATGGCGGGGCCGGGCAGCCCCAGCATTTT	CASSYGGAGQPQHF
TRBJ2-4	TRBV2	-	-	TGTGCCAGCAGTCGCTCGAGGGTGGGAGAAAACATTCAGTACTTC	CASSRSRVGENIQYF
TRBJ2-7	TRBV29-1	-	-	TGCAGCGTTGAAAGCGGCTACGAGCAGTACTTC	CSVESGYEQYF
TRBJ1-1	TRBV19	-	-	TGTGCCAGTAGTATCTCAGGGATCGGTGAAGCTTTCTTT	CASSISGIGEAFF
TRBJ1-5	TRBV19	TRBD1	-	TGTGCCAGTAGTATACAGGGGGCGCCCCAGCATTTT	CASSIQGAPQHF
TRBJ1-4	TRBV27	TRBD1	-	TGTGCCAGCAGTTCGTACAGGGGCCCCGCAACTAATGAAAAACTGTTTTTT	CASSSYRGPATNEKLFF
TRBJ1-3	TRBV27	-	-	TGTGCCAGCAGTTCCTCAGGGTCTGGAAACACCATATATTTT	CASSSSGSGNTIYF